Included here is one T cell receptor beta chain sequence, with context. This sample was taken from a study of blood T cell repertoires in COVID-19. The assay was immunoSEQ multiplex PCR, and TCRdb's table has in-frame clones only and misses some. This table has 330,000 or so clones, approximately 86% appearing once. The length of the CDR3 is 15 residues. The germline V gene encodes CDR1 SGHVS and CDR2 FNYEAQ. Losses at the gene ends were 4 bases for V and 1 base for J; bases not matched to a gene: 6. The rearrangement links TRBV7-6 to TRBJ2-7; 8 nucleotides agree with TRBD1. This clonotype was obtained from a man younger than 45 with COVID-19, enrolled during active disease. Sequencing used peripheral blood. Here the CDR3 reads CASSSFRDRSYEQYF. In DNA, the CDR3 is TGTGCCAGCAGCTCATTCCGGGACAGGTCCTACGAGCAGTACTTC.